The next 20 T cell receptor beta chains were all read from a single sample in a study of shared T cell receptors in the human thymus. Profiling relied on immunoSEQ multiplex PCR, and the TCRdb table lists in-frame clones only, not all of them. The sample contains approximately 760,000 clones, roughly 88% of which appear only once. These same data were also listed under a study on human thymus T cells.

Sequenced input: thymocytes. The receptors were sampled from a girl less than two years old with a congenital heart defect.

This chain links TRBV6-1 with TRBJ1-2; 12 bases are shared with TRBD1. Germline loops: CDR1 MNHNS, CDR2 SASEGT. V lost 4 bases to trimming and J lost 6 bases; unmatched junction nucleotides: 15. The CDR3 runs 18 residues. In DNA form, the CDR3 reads TGTGCCAGCAGTGCTATACTTAATTCCGGGACAGGGGGCCATGGCTACACCTTC. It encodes CASSAILNSGTGGHGYTF.

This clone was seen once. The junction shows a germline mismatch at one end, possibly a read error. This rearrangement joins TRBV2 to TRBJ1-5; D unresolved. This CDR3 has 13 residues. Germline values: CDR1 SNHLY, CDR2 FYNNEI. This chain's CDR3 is CASSPLSNQLQHF. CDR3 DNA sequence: TGTGCCAGCAGTCCCCTTAGCAATCAGCTCCAGCATTTT.

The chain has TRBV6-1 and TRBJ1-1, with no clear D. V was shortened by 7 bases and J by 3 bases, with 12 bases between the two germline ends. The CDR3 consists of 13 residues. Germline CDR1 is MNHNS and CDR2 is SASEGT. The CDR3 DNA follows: TGTGCCAGCAATCCCAAGCGGGACACTGAAGCTTTCTTT. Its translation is CASNPKRDTEAFF.

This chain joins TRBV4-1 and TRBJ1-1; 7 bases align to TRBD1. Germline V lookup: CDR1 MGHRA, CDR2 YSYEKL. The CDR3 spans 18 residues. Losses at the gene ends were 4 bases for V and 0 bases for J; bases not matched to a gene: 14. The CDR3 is CASSPTPSPGQLNTEAFF. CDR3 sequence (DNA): TGCGCCAGCAGCCCTACCCCCTCTCCGGGACAGCTGAACACTGAAGCTTTCTTT.

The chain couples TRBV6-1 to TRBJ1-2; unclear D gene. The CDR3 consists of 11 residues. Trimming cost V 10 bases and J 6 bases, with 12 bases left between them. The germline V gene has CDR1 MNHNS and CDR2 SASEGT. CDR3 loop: CATPWSDGYTF. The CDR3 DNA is TGTGCCACCCCATGGTCAGATGGCTACACCTTC.

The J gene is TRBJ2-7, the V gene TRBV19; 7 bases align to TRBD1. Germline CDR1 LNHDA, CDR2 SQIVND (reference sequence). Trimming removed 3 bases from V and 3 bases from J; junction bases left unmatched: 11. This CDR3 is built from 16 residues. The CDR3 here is CASSIPTGLKNYEQYF. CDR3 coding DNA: TGTGCCAGTAGTATCCCGACAGGGTTGAAGAACTACGAGCAGTACTTC.

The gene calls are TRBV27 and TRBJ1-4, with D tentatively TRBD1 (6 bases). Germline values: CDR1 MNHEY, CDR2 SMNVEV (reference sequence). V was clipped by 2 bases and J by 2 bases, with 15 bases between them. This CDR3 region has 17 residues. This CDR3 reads CASSLGPTGPTNEKLFF. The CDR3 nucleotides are TGTGCCAGCAGTTTAGGACCTACAGGGCCCACTAATGAAAAACTGTTTTTT. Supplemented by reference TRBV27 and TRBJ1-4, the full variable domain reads EAQVTQNPRYLITVTGKKLTVTCSQNMNHEYMSWYRQDPGLGLRQIYYSMNVEVTDKGDVPEGYKVSRKEKRNFPLILESPSPNQTSLYFCASSLGPTGPTNEKLFFGSGTQLSVL.

CDR3 loop: CASSPPKTGATYEQYF. The CDR3 DNA reads TGTGCCAGCAGCCCCCCCAAGACAGGGGCAACCTACGAGCAGTACTTC. The rearrangement uses TRBV7-9 and TRBJ2-7; 8 nucleotides match TRBD1. Trimming took 5 bases from V and 2 from J; bases not matched to a gene: 11. Germline assignment: CDR1 SEHNR and CDR2 FQNEAQ (reference sequence). The CDR3 extends over 16 amino acids.

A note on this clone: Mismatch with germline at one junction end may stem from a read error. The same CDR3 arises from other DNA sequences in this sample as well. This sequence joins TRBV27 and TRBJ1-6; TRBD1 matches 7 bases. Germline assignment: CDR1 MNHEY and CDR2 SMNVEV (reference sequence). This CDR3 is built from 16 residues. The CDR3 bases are TGTGCCAGCAGTTTAGACAGGGAGGTCTATAATTCCCCCCTCCACTTT. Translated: CASSLDREVYNSPLHF.

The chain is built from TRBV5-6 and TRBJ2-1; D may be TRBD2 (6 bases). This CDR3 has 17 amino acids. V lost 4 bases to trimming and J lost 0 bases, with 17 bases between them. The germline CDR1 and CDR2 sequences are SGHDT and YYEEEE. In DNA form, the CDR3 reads TGTGCCAGCAGCGTCTCGCTCGGGAGAAGCTCCTACAATGAGCAGTTCTTC. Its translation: CASSVSLGRSSYNEQFF.

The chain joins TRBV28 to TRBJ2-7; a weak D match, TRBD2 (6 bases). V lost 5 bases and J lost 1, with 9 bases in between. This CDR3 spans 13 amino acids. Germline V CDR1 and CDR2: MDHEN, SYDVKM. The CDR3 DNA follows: TGTGCCAGCAGTGCGGGACCGTCCTACGAGCAGTACTTC. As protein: CASSAGPSYEQYF.

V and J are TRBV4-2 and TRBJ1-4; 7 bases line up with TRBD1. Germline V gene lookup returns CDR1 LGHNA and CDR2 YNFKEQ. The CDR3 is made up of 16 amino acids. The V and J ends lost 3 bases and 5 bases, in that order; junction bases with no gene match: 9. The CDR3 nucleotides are TGTGCCAGCAGCCACTTGGCCCACAGGGGCAATGAAAAACTGTTTTTT. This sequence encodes CASSHLAHRGNEKLFF.

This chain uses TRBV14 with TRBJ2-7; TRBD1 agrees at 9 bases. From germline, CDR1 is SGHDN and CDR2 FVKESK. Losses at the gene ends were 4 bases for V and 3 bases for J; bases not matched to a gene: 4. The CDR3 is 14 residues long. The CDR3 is CASSLEGQGYEQYF. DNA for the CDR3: TGTGCCAGCAGCCTGGAGGGACAGGGCTACGAGCAGTACTTC. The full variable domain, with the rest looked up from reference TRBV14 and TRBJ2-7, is EAGVTQFPSHSVIEKGQTVTLRCDPISGHDNLYWYRRVMGKEIKFLLHFVKESKQDESGMPNNRFLAERTGGTYSTLKVQPAELEDSGVYFCASSLEGQGYEQYFGPGTRLTVT.

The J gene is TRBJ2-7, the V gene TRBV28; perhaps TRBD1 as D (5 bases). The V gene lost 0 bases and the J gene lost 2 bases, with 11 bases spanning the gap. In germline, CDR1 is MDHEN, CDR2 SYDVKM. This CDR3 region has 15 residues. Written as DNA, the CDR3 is TGTGCCAGCAGTTTATGCATGGGGCAAACCTACGAGCAGTACTTC. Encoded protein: CASSLCMGQTYEQYF.

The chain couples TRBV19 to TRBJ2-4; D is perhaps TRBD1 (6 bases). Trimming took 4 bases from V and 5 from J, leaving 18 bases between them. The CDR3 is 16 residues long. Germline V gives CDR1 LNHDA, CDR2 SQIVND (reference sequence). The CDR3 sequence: CASSKDREGLQNIQYF. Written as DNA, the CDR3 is TGTGCCAGTAGTAAGGACAGAGAAGGGCTCCAAAACATTCAGTACTTC.

In DNA form, the CDR3 reads TGTGCCAGCAGCTTAGGGCACCGTTCAATGAACACTGAAGCTTTCTTT. Protein: CASSLGHRSMNTEAFF. The V call is TRBV7-2, the J call TRBJ1-1; no clear D gene. The CDR3 contains 16 residues. Germline V gene lookup returns CDR1 SGHTA and CDR2 FQGNSA. Trimming stripped 1 base from V and 0 bases from J, with 12 bases between.

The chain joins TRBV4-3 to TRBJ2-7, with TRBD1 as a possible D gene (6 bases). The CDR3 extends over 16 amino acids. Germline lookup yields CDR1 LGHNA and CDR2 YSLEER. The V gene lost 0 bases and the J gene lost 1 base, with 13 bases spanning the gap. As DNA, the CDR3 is TGCGCCAGCAGCCAAGAGCTAAGACAGGTTTCCTACGAGCAGTACTTC. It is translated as CASSQELRQVSYEQYF.

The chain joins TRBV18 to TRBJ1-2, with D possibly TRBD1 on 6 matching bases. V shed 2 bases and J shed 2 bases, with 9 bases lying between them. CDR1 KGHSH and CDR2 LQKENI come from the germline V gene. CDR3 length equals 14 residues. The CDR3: CASSPRQGNYGYTF. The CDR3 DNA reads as TGTGCCAGCTCACCAAGGCAGGGGAACTATGGCTACACCTTC.

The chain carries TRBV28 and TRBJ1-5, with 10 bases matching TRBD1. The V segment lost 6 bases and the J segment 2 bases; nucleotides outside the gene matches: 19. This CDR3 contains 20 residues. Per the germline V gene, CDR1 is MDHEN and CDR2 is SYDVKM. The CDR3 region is CASSPQGDRGLKGCNQPQHF. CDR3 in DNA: TGTGCCAGCAGCCCCCAGGGGGACAGGGGCCTCAAGGGTTGCAATCAGCCCCAGCATTTT.

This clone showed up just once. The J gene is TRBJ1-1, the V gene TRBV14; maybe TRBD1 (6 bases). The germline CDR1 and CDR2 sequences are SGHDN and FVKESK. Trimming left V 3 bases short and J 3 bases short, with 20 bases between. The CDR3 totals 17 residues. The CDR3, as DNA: TGTGCCAGCAGCCACTCTGGGACATCTCTCGTGGACACTGAAGCTTTCTTT. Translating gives CASSHSGTSLVDTEAFF.